The 5 T cell receptor beta chains given below trace back to one sample, sequenced in a study of breast tumors, draining lymph nodes, adjacent tissues. MiXCR, applied by TCRdb to the multiplex PCR reads, yields one record per CDR3 protein. The table shows fewer than 300,000 distinct CDR3 sequences, with about 30% occurring only once. Breast cancer patients provided tissue from their axillary draining lymph nodes. Sequenced sample: axillary lymph node tissue. The receptor source for this set is a female donor with breast cancer. Some clones in this sample may be carry-over from other donors' samples.

This clonotype was recorded a few times. The chain combines TRBV10-1 with TRBJ2-3; D ambiguous. CDR3 size: 16 residues. From germline, CDR1 is WNHNN and CDR2 SYGVQD (reference sequence). V lost 0 bases, J lost 1 base, and 11 bases lay in between. The CDR3 DNA reads TGCGCCAGCAGTGAGTCGACTCGCGCGGGCACAGATACGCAGTATTTT. Amino acid sequence: CASSESTRAGTDTQYF.

The chain is built from TRBV4-1 and TRBJ1-1; D is unresolved. The germline gives CDR1 MGHRA, CDR2 YSYEKL. V lost 2 bases, J lost 11 bases, and 15 bases lay in between. The CDR3 has 13 residues. The CDR3, as DNA: TGCGCCAGCAGCCAACTGTCCGCCGTGGGGGCTTTCTTT. Protein: CASSQLSAVGAFF.

This clonotype showed up just a few times. This may stem from a read error, because a much larger clone lies one nucleotide away. The CDR3 nucleotides are TGCAGTGCTAAGGGGCTGGGGGTGAGTCCGCCCCAGCATTTT. This sequence encodes CSAKGLGVSPPQHF. The V call is TRBV20-1, the J call TRBJ1-5; weak D call: TRBD1 (5 bases). CDR1 is DFQATT and CDR2 is SNEGSKA in the germline V gene (reference sequence). V lost 4 bases and J 9 bases, leaving 19 bases between the germline ends. This CDR3 spans 14 amino acids.

The chain carries TRBV6-6 and TRBJ2-1; either TRBD1 or TRBD2 may supply D (5 bases each). This CDR3 spans 12 amino acids. The germline V gene has CDR1 MNHNY and CDR2 SVGAGI (reference sequence). The V end lost 6 bases, the J end lost 2 bases, and 5 bases lay between the germline ends. In DNA form, the CDR3 reads TGTGCCAGCAGGGGGGCCTACAATGAGCAGTTCTTC. It encodes CASRGAYNEQFF.

This clonotype has a count of ten or more. This chain connects TRBV12-5 to TRBJ2-3, with 9 bases lining up with TRBD1. This CDR3 is 15 amino acids long. CDR1 is LGHNT and CDR2 is FRNRAP in the germline V gene. Trimming at V came to 5 bases and at J to 0 bases, leaving 3 bases not matched to a gene. The CDR3 sequence: CASGQTGGSTDTQYF. As DNA, the CDR3 is TGTGCTAGTGGTCAGACAGGGGGGAGCACAGATACGCAGTATTTT.